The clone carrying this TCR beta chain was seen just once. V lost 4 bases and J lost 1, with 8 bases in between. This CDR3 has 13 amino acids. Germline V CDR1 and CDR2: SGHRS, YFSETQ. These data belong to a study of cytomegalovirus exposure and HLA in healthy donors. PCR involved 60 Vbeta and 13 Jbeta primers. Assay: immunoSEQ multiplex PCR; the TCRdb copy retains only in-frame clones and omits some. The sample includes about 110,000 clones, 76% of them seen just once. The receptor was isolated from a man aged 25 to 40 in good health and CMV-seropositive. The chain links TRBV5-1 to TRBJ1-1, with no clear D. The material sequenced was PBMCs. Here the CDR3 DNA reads TGCGCCAGCAGCCACAACACGAACACTGAAGCTTTCTTT. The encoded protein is CASSHNTNTEAFF. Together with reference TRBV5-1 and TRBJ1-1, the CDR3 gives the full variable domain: KAGVTQTPRYLIKTRGQQVTLSCSPISGHRSVSWYQQTPGQGLQFLFEYFSETQRNKGNFPGRFSGRQFSNSRSEMNVSTLELGDSALYLCASSHNTNTEAFFGQGTRLTVV.